Listed below are T cell receptor beta chains from one sample, sequenced in a study of blood T cell repertoires in COVID-19. TCRdb keeps only in-frame clones here, not all; method: immunoSEQ multiplex PCR. The sample has 55,000 to 70,000 clones; more than 60% are singletons. Sample: peripheral blood. These receptors originate from a human donor in a cohort sampled during active COVID-19. Each CDR3 is given with its conserved first and last residue. Each record gives: V gene, J gene, D gene, clone size, CDR3 DNA, CDR3 protein. D genes are given only for firm matches. Rows give clone size only sometimes, using once, few, many, or a class for an expanded clone.

v_call: TRBV6-6
j_call: TRBJ2-1
d_call: TRBD2
clone_size: few
cdr3_nt: TGTGCCAGCAGTCCCGCGGGACTAGCGTCCAATGAGCAGTTCTTC
cdr3_aa: CASSPAGLASNEQFF

v_call: TRBV10-1
j_call: TRBJ2-7
d_call: -
clone_size: -
cdr3_nt: TGCGCCAGCAGTGAAGTTCTACGAGACACAAACTACGAGCAGTACTTC
cdr3_aa: CASSEVLRDTNYEQYF

v_call: TRBV13
j_call: TRBJ1-2
d_call: -
clone_size: -
cdr3_nt: TGTGCCAGCAGCTTGGGCCCCCGCGCTGAAGCTAACTATGGCTACACCTTC
cdr3_aa: CASSLGPRAEANYGYTF

v_call: TRBV28
j_call: TRBJ2-7
d_call: TRBD1
clone_size: -
cdr3_nt: TGTGCCAGCAGCCCGACAGACAGGGTGGGGGAGCAGTACTTC
cdr3_aa: CASSPTDRVGEQYF

v_call: TRBV5-8
j_call: TRBJ1-5
d_call: TRBD1
clone_size: few
cdr3_nt: TGTGCCAGCAGCGAGGGACAGGGGGTAATCAATCAGCCCCAGCATTTT
cdr3_aa: CASSEGQGVINQPQHF

v_call: TRBV6-5
j_call: TRBJ2-7
d_call: TRBD2
clone_size: few
cdr3_nt: TGTGCCAGCAGTTTCACTAGCGGGAGGGCGTTGAACGAGCAGTACTTC
cdr3_aa: CASSFTSGRALNEQYF

v_call: TRBV30
j_call: TRBJ1-4
d_call: -
clone_size: -
cdr3_nt: TGTGCCTGGAGTGTAGGGGGAGCGGGGAAACTGTTTTTT
cdr3_aa: CAWSVGGAGKLFF

v_call: TRBV30
j_call: TRBJ1-2
d_call: TRBD1
clone_size: -
cdr3_nt: TGTGCCTGGAGTTGGAGGGGGCATGGCTACACCTTC
cdr3_aa: CAWSWRGHGYTF

v_call: TRBV24-1
j_call: TRBJ1-1
d_call: -
clone_size: -
cdr3_nt: TGTGCCACCAGTGAAGTGAAAGGGGGACCCACTGAAGCTTTCTTT
cdr3_aa: CATSEVKGGPTEAFF

v_call: TRBV5-4
j_call: TRBJ1-2
d_call: TRBD1
clone_size: -
cdr3_nt: TGTGCCAGCAGCTTGGAGGGGGCATATGGCTACACCTTC
cdr3_aa: CASSLEGAYGYTF

v_call: TRBV18
j_call: TRBJ1-6
d_call: TRBD1
clone_size: -
cdr3_nt: TGTGCCAGCTCACACGACAGGGCTCCATCACCCCTCCACTTT
cdr3_aa: CASSHDRAPSPLHF

v_call: TRBV28
j_call: TRBJ1-2
d_call: -
clone_size: -
cdr3_nt: TGTGCCAGCATCCACCTGGGGAAGGGAGCTTATGGCTACACCTTC
cdr3_aa: CASIHLGKGAYGYTF

v_call: TRBV2
j_call: TRBJ1-1
d_call: -
clone_size: -
cdr3_nt: TGTGCCAGCAGTGCAAGGGGGAGTTGGAACACTGAAGCTTTCTTT
cdr3_aa: CASSARGSWNTEAFF

v_call: TRBV12-3/TRBV12-4
j_call: TRBJ1-4
d_call: -
clone_size: -
cdr3_nt: TGTGCCAGCAGTACAGGTCGTAATGAAAAACTGTTTTTT
cdr3_aa: CASSTGRNEKLFF

v_call: TRBV28
j_call: TRBJ1-2
d_call: -
clone_size: -
cdr3_nt: TGTGCCAGCATCCTAACTAGGGGAGGCCTCTATGGCTACACCTTC
cdr3_aa: CASILTRGGLYGYTF